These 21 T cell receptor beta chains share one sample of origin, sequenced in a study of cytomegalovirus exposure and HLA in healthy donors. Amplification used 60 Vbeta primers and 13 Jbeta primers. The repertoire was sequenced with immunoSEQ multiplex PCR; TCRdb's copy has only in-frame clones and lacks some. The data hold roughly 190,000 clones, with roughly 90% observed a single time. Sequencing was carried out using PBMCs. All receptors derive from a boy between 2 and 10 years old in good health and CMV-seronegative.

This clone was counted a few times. CDR3 sequence reads: CASSHPGQGKTEAFF. In DNA, the CDR3 is TGTGCCAGTAGTCATCCCGGACAGGGCAAGACTGAAGCTTTCTTT. The rearrangement links TRBV19 to TRBJ1-1, with 8 bases that match TRBD1. The CDR3 is 15 amino acids. V shed 5 bases and J 5 bases; nucleotides not matched to a gene: 10. Germline V gene sequence: CDR1 LNHDA, CDR2 SQIVND (reference sequence).

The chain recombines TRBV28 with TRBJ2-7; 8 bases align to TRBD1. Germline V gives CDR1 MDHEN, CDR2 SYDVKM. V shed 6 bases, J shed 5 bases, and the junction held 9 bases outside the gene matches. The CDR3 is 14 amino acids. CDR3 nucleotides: TGTGCCAGCAGATCCCGACAGGGGCGGGACGAGCAGTACTTC. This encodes CASRSRQGRDEQYF.

CDR3 region: CASSLPAGLSRETQYF. The DNA of the CDR3 is TGTGCCAGCAGCTTGCCAGCGGGGCTATCACGAGAGACCCAGTACTTC. V usage is TRBV5-6 and J usage is TRBJ2-5; 7 bases line up with TRBD2. The germline CDR1 and CDR2 sequences are SGHDT and YYEEEE. The length of the CDR3 is 16 residues. With 1 base clipped from V and 4 bases from J, the junction kept 10 bases outside the gene matches.

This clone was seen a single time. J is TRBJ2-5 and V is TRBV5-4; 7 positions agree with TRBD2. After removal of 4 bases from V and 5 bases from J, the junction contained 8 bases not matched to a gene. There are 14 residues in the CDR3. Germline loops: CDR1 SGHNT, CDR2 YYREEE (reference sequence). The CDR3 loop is CASSPGGSVETQYF. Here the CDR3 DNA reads TGTGCCAGCAGCCCCGGGGGGAGTGTGGAGACCCAGTACTTC. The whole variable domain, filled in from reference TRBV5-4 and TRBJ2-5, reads ETGVTQSPTHLIKTRGQQVTLRCSSQSGHNTVSWYQQALGQGPQFIFQYYREEENGRGNFPPRFSGLQFPNYSSELNVNALELDDSALYLCASSPGGSVETQYFGPGTRLLVL.

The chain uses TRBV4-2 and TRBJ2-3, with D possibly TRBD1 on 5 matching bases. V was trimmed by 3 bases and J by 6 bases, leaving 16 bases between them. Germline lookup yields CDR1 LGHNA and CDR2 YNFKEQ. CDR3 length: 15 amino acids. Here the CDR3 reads CASSHRAPPRDTQYF. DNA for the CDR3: TGTGCCAGCAGCCACAGGGCCCCACCCCGGGATACGCAGTATTTT.

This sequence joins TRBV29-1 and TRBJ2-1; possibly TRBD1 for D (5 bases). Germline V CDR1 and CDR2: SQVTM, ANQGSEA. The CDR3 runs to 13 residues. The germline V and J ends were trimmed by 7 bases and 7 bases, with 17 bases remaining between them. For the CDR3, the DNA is TGCAGCGCCGACAGAAGTTTGTGGAATGAGCAGTTCTTC. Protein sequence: CSADRSLWNEQFF.

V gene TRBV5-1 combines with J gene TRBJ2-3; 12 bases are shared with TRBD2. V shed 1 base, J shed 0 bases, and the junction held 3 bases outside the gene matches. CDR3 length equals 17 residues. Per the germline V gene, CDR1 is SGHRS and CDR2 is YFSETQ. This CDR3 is CASSLKLAGGSTDTQYF. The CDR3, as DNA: TGCGCCAGCAGCTTGAAACTAGCGGGGGGTAGCACAGATACGCAGTATTTT.

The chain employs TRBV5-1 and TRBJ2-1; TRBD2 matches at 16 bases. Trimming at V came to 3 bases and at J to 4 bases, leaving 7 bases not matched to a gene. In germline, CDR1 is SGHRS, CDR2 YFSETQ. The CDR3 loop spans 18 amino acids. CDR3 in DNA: TGCGCCAGCAGCTGGGGACTAGCGGGAGGGCCCCATTACAATGAGCAGTTCTTC. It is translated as CASSWGLAGGPHYNEQFF.

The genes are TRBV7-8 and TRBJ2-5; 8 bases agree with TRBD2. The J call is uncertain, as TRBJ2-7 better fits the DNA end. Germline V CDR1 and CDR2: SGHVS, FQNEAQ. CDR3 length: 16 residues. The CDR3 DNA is TGTGCCAGCAGCCCCTCGTCAAGCGGGAGCTCCTACGAGCAGTACTTC. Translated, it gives CASSPSSSGSSYEQYF.

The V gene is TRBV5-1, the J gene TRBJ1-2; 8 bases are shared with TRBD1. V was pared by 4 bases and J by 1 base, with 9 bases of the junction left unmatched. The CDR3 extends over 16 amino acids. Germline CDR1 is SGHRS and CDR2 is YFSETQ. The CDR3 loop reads CASSQPTGVGNYGYTF. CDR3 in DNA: TGCGCCAGCAGCCAGCCGACAGGGGTGGGTAACTATGGCTACACCTTC.

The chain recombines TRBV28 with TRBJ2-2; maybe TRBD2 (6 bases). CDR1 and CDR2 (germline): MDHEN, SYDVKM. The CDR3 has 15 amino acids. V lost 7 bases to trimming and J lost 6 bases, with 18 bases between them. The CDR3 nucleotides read TGTGCCAGCATGGTAGCTAGCGTAGGCCCCGGGGAGCTGTTTTTT. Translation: CASMVASVGPGELFF.

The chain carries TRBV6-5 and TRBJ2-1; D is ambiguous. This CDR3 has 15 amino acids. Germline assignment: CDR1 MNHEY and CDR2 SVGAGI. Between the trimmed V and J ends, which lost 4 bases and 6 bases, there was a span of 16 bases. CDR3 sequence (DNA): TGTGCCAGCAGTTGGGCACCAAAGAAAACCAATGAGCAGTTCTTC. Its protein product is CASSWAPKKTNEQFF.

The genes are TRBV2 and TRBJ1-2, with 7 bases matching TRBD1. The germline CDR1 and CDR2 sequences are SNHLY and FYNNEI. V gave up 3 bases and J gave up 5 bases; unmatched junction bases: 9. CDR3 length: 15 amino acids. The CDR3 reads CASSDTGQLQYGYTF. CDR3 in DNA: TGTGCCAGCAGTGACACGGGACAGCTCCAGTATGGCTACACCTTC.

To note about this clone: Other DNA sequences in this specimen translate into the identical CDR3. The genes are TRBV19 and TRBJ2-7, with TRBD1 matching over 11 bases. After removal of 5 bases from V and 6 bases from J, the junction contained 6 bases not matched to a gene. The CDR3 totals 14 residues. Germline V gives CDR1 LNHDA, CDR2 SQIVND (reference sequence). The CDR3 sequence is CASSPGQGAIEQYF. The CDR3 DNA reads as TGTGCCAGTAGTCCTGGACAGGGGGCTATCGAGCAGTACTTC.

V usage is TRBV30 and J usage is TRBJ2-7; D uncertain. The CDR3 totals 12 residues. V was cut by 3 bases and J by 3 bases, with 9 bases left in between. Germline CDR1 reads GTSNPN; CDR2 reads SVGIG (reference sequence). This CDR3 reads CAWRRGNYEQYF. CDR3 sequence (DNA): TGTGCCTGGAGGCGAGGAAACTACGAGCAGTACTTC.

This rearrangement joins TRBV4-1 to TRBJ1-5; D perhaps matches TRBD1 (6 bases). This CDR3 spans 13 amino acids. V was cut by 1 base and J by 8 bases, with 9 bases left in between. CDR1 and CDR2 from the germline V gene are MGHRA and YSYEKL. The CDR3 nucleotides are TGCGCCAGCAGCCAAGGTAGGGGGAAGCCCCAGCATTTT. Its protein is CASSQGRGKPQHF.

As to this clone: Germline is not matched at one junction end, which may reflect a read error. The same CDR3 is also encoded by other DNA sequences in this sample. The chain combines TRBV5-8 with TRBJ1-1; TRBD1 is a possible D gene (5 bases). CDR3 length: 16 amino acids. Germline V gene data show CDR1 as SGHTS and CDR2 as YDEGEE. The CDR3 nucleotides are TGTGCCAGCAGCTTTCCGCCCCCCGGGGGTGGGACTGAGGCTTTCTTT. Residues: CASSFPPPGGGTEAFF.

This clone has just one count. Written as DNA, the CDR3 is TGTGCCAGCAGATCTTCCAGGGATCAGCCCCAGCATTTT. This encodes CASRSSRDQPQHF. The J gene is TRBJ1-5, the V gene TRBV28, with a possible D match to TRBD1 (5 bases). The CDR3 contains 13 residues. From germline, CDR1 is MDHEN and CDR2 SYDVKM. Trimming pared 6 bases from V and 5 bases from J, leaving 11 bases between.

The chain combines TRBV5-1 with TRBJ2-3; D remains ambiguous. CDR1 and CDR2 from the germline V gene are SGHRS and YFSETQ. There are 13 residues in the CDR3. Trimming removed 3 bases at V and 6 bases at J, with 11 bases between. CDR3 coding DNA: TGCGCCAGCAGCTCCCTTTCCCCCGATACGCAGTATTTT. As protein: CASSSLSPDTQYF.

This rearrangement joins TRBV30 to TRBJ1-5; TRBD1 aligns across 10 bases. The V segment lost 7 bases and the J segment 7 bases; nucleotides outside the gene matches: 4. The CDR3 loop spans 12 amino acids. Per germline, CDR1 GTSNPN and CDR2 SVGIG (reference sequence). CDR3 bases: TGTGCCTCCGGACAGGGGGGCCAGCCCCAGCATTTT. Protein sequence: CASGQGGQPQHF.

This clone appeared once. DNA of the CDR3: TGCGCCAGCAGCTTGGAAGGGGGCTCCAATCAGCCCCAGCATTTT. It specifies CASSLEGGSNQPQHF. This sequence joins TRBV5-1 and TRBJ1-5; 7 bases match TRBD1. Per the germline V gene, CDR1 is SGHRS and CDR2 is YFSETQ. The CDR3 sequence is 15 residues long. V dropped 0 bases and J dropped 3; count of bases not matched to a gene: 3. The full variable domain, with the rest looked up from reference TRBV5-1 and TRBJ1-5, is KAGVTQTPRYLIKTRGQQVTLSCSPISGHRSVSWYQQTPGQGLQFLFEYFSETQRNKGNFPGRFSGRQFSNSRSEMNVSTLELGDSALYLCASSLEGGSNQPQHFGDGTRLSIL.